Listed here are 20 T cell receptor beta chains from one sample, sequenced in a study of cytomegalovirus exposure and HLA in healthy donors. Researchers ran the PCR with 60 Vbeta and 13 Jbeta primers. Only in-frame clones appear in the TCRdb table, and some are missing; sequencing was by immunoSEQ multiplex PCR. The data contain 30,000 to 45,000 clones, around 49% of them singletons. The sequenced sample was PBMCs. The source of these receptors is a woman in her thirties or forties in good health and CMV-seropositive.

In its sample, this clone was seen once. The V gene is TRBV2, the J gene TRBJ1-3; D is undetermined. Germline CDR1 and CDR2: SNHLY and FYNNEI. The ends were cut back, 4 bases at V and 4 bases at J, with 11 bases in the middle. The CDR3 is 14 residues long. CDR3 residues: CASSVYLRGNTIYF. The CDR3, as DNA: TGTGCCAGCAGTGTATACCTCAGGGGAAACACCATATATTTT.

Worth noting for this clone: One end of the junction fails to match germline, which may point to a read error. The chain combines TRBV6-5 with TRBJ2-7, with a tentative D call TRBD1 (6 bases). From germline, CDR1 is MNHEY and CDR2 SVGAGI. The CDR3 length is 14 residues. The CDR3 DNA reads as TGTGCCAGCAGTTCCCGGGACACTCCCTGGCGTCAGGACTTC. Translated: CASSSRDTPWRQDF.

Details on this clone: An end of the junction differs from the germline gene, which may be a read error. The chain uses TRBV2 and TRBJ1-2; no reliable D call. This CDR3 has 12 residues. Looked up from germline, CDR1 is SNHLY and CDR2 is FYNNEI. CDR3 bases: TGTGACAGCAGTGGGAGCTACTATGGCTACACCTTC. It encodes CDSSGSYYGYTF.

This chain joins TRBV6-1 and TRBJ2-7; possible D gene TRBD1, 6 bases. The CDR3 length is 15 residues. The germline V gene has CDR1 MNHNS and CDR2 SASEGT. Trimming cost V 2 bases and J 0 bases, with 11 bases left between them. The CDR3 reads CASSESVGASYEQYF. The CDR3 region has the DNA TGTGCCAGCAGTGAAAGCGTGGGGGCCTCCTACGAGCAGTACTTC.

V gene TRBV7-9 combines with J gene TRBJ2-7; 7 bases line up with TRBD1. The CDR3 runs 15 residues. Germline trimming cut 5 bases from V and 2 bases from J; bases unmatched to any gene: 9. Germline V CDR1 and CDR2: SEHNR, FQNEAQ (reference sequence). CDR3 amino acids: CASSRTGQTTYEQYF. As DNA, the CDR3 is TGTGCCAGCAGCCGGACGGGACAGACTACCTACGAGCAGTACTTC.

The J gene is TRBJ1-6, the V gene TRBV28, with 9 bases identical to TRBD1. The CDR3 totals 13 residues. Trimming removed 11 bases from V and 9 bases from J; junction bases left unmatched: 8. From germline, CDR1 is MDHEN and CDR2 SYDVKM. In nucleotides, the CDR3 is TGTGCCTCCCTCGACAGGGGGGGTTCACCCCTCCACTTT. As protein: CASLDRGGSPLHF.

The chain links TRBV7-8 to TRBJ2-5, with 12 nucleotides matching TRBD2. The CDR3 covers 20 residues. Germline V gene data show CDR1 as SGHVS and CDR2 as FQNEAQ. With V trimmed by 5 bases and J by 5 bases, 21 bases remained unmatched. The CDR3 DNA is TGTGCCAGCAGCCCGGATAGGAGGATACTAGCGGGGGGCGGCTTCGAGACCCAGTACTTC. Amino acid sequence: CASSPDRRILAGGGFETQYF.

Only a few counts were recorded for this clone. The rearrangement links TRBV5-6 to TRBJ1-2, with a weak D call TRBD1 (6 bases). Germline assignment: CDR1 SGHDT and CDR2 YYEEEE. Trimming cost V 2 bases and J 4 bases, with 12 bases left between them. This CDR3 comprises 14 residues. CDR3 region: CASSLAGTSYGYTF. DNA for the CDR3: TGTGCCAGCAGCTTAGCCGGGACATCCTATGGCTACACCTTC.

The V call is TRBV28, the J call TRBJ2-7; 7 positions agree with TRBD2. Germline CDR1 is MDHEN and CDR2 is SYDVKM. This CDR3 is built from 14 residues. Trimming cost V 5 bases and J 11 bases; bases outside gene matches: 15. The CDR3 region has the DNA TGTGCCAGCAGTCCTATCGATCTTGATGGGGGGGAGTACTTC. It translates to CASSPIDLDGGEYF.

There are a few counts of this clone. Here the CDR3 reads CASSDGTGYTGELFF. The CDR3 bases are TGTGCCAGCAGCGACGGGACAGGGTACACCGGGGAGCTGTTTTTT. The V call is TRBV7-2, the J call TRBJ2-2, with 9 positions matching TRBD1. Germline CDR1 reads SGHTA; CDR2 reads FQGNSA. Trimming took 5 bases from V and 3 from J; bases not matched to a gene: 4. CDR3 length: 15 amino acids.

V is TRBV6-4 and J is TRBJ2-6; unclear D gene. CDR1 MRHNA and CDR2 SNTAGT come from the germline V gene. Trimming pared 6 bases from V and 1 base from J, leaving 13 bases between. There are 16 residues in the CDR3. CDR3 in amino acids: CASSPSGFSGANVLTF. As DNA, the CDR3 is TGTGCCAGCAGCCCATCCGGTTTTTCTGGGGCCAACGTCCTGACTTTC.

V is TRBV29-1 and J is TRBJ2-1; TRBD1 aligns across 8 bases. The CDR3 consists of 14 residues. Germline V gene sequence: CDR1 SQVTM, CDR2 ANQGSEA. V trimming: 7 bases; J trimming: 5 bases; junction bases outside the gene matches: 10. The CDR3 loop reads CSEVDRGRNNEQFF. As DNA, the CDR3 is TGCAGCGAGGTCGACAGGGGTCGTAACAATGAGCAGTTCTTC.

J is TRBJ1-4 and V is TRBV28; D gene unclear. CDR3 length: 17 residues. V dropped 1 base and J dropped 0 bases, with 12 bases sitting between them. Germline CDR1 and CDR2: MDHEN and SYDVKM. As DNA, the CDR3 is TGTGCCAGCAGTTTATCCGTAGTACGGGCAACTAATGAAAAACTGTTTTTT. It is translated as CASSLSVVRATNEKLFF.

The V call is TRBV19, the J call TRBJ2-5, with TRBD1 as a possible D gene (5 bases). The CDR3 has 13 residues. Germline V lookup: CDR1 LNHDA, CDR2 SQIVND (reference sequence). V lost 7 bases and J 4 bases, leaving 13 bases between the germline ends. CDR3 residues: CASKARVRETQYF. The CDR3, as DNA: TGTGCCAGTAAGGCCAGGGTGCGAGAGACCCAGTACTTC. The variable domain in full, completed from reference TRBV19 and TRBJ2-5, reads DGGITQSPKYLFRKEGQNVTLSCEQNLNHDAMYWYRQDPGQGLRLIYYSQIVNDFQKGDIAEGYSVSREKKESFPLTVTSAQKNPTAFYLCASKARVRETQYFGPGTRLLVL.

The CDR3 nucleotides are TGTGCCAGCAGTTCTGGGACAGGGGTTGACGAGCAGTACTTC. It encodes CASSSGTGVDEQYF. The rearrangement links TRBV27 to TRBJ2-7, with TRBD1 identical over 10 bases. The V segment lost 4 bases and the J segment 5 bases; nucleotides outside the gene matches: 5. Per the germline V gene, CDR1 is MNHEY and CDR2 is SMNVEV (reference sequence). The CDR3 runs to 14 residues.

This clone was seen a few times. The V and J genes are TRBV7-2 and TRBJ1-1; TRBD1 might be the D (6 bases). This CDR3 region has 13 residues. CDR1 is SGHTA and CDR2 is FQGNSA in the germline V gene. Trimming pared 3 bases from V and 7 bases from J, leaving 12 bases between. CDR3 sequence reads: CASSFRGGDEAFF. The CDR3 DNA is TGTGCCAGCAGCTTCAGGGGAGGGGATGAAGCTTTCTTT.

V and J are TRBV6-5 and TRBJ2-7; TRBD2 matches at 13 bases. Unmatched junction bases numbered 5, after V lost 6 bases and J lost 3 bases. The CDR3 runs 15 residues. The germline V gene encodes CDR1 MNHEY and CDR2 SVGAGI. CDR3 sequence reads: CASRTGTSGDYEQYF. CDR3 nucleotide sequence: TGTGCCAGCAGGACCGGGACTAGCGGGGACTACGAGCAGTACTTC.

This chain joins TRBV9 and TRBJ2-2; the D is unclear. V lost 1 base and J lost 5, with 12 bases in between. Per the germline V gene, CDR1 is SGDLS and CDR2 is YYNGEE. The CDR3 extends over 15 amino acids. This chain's CDR3 is CASSVSRGRTGELFF. As DNA, the CDR3 is TGTGCCAGCAGCGTAAGTAGAGGTCGGACCGGGGAGCTGTTTTTT.

This clone was seen a handful of times. The chain couples TRBV7-6 to TRBJ1-5; 11 nucleotides line up with TRBD1. The CDR3 is 18 residues long. CDR1 SGHVS and CDR2 FNYEAQ come from the germline V gene. The J segment lost 4 bases and the V segment lost 5 bases, leaving 13 bases of the junction unmatched. The CDR3 bases are TGTGCCAGCAGCCCTAGCGCCTCCGGGACAGGGGGGAATCAGCCCCAGCATTTT. Encoded protein: CASSPSASGTGGNQPQHF.

The chain carries TRBV5-4 and TRBJ2-5; 10 bases align to TRBD2. Near its end, the DNA agrees better with TRBJ2-7, so the J call may be wrong. From germline, CDR1 is SGHNT and CDR2 YYREEE (reference sequence). The CDR3 has 12 residues. The CDR3 region is CATSSGSYEQYF. The CDR3 DNA sequence: TGTGCCACCTCTAGCGGGAGCTACGAGCAGTACTTC.